These 19 T cell receptor beta chains were sequenced from one sample in a study of Ad26.COV2.S vaccination and SARS-CoV-2 variants. Treatment given: about 20 received Ad26.COV2.S at low or high dose, single or two shots; several received placebo; per-sample allocation not given. Sampling happened 63 days after the first vaccine or placebo injection. The method was immunoSEQ multiplex PCR; TCRdb's version includes in-frame clones alone and lacks a portion of them. The sample gives around 450,000 clones, 80% to 90% of which show up once; about 1.5% is in the top ten. The material was peripheral blood, obtained in a trial of Ad26.COV2.S vaccine versus placebo. These receptors were taken from a person between 18 and 65 years old who received the Ad26.COV2.S COVID-19 vaccine or a placebo.

The chain uses TRBV4-1 and TRBJ2-1; possible D gene TRBD2, 6 bases. The germline V gene has CDR1 MGHRA and CDR2 YSYEKL. The germline V and J ends were trimmed by 1 base and 0 bases, with 10 bases remaining between them. There are 16 residues in the CDR3. CDR3 sequence (DNA): TGCGCCAGCAGCCAAGTACGGGGGAGCTCCTACAATGAGCAGTTCTTC. Translated: CASSQVRGSSYNEQFF.

The chain is built from TRBV12-3 or TRBV12-4 and TRBJ1-2; D gene unclear. V dropped 5 bases and J dropped 5 bases, with 9 bases sitting between them. CDR3 size: 12 residues. The CDR3 region is CASSTYGYGYTF. The CDR3 region has the DNA TGTGCCAGCAGTACCTATGGGTATGGCTACACCTTC.

As to this clone: Other DNA sequences in the sample encode the same CDR3. The chain joins TRBV18 to TRBJ1-3; D is ambiguous. There are 11 residues in the CDR3. V lost 3 bases and J 4 bases, leaving 1 base between the germline ends. Germline V gives CDR1 KGHSH, CDR2 LQKENI. CDR3: CASSPGNTIYF. CDR3 nucleotide sequence: TGTGCCAGCTCACCCGGAAACACCATATATTTT. Using reference TRBV18 and TRBJ1-3 for the parts outside the CDR3, the full variable domain is NAGVMQNPRHLVRRRGQEARLRCSPMKGHSHVYWYRQLPEEGLKFMVYLQKENIIDESGMPKERFSAEFPKEGPSILRIQQVVRGDSAAYFCASSPGNTIYFGEGSWLTVV.

As to this clone: The sample has other DNA sequences that encode this CDR3 too. The rearrangement joins TRBV20-1 to TRBJ2-1; D remains unclear. The CDR3 covers 11 residues. Trimming removed 6 bases at V and 4 bases at J, with 7 bases between. Germline-derived CDR1 and CDR2 are DFQATT and SNEGSKA (reference sequence). The chain's CDR3 is CSAPIYNEQFF. DNA for the CDR3: TGCAGTGCCCCAATATACAATGAGCAGTTCTTC.

V gene TRBV7-9 combines with J gene TRBJ1-2, with D hard to call. The ends were cut back, 0 bases at V and 3 bases at J, with 11 bases in the middle. Germline values: CDR1 SEHNR, CDR2 FQNEAQ (reference sequence). CDR3 length: 15 amino acids. The CDR3 protein is CASSLALRTDYGYTF. CDR3 DNA: TGTGCCAGCAGCTTAGCGCTTAGAACGGACTATGGCTACACCTTC.

The chain has TRBV2 and TRBJ2-3, with TRBD2 identical over 11 bases. The CDR3 runs to 16 residues. In germline, CDR1 is SNHLY, CDR2 FYNNEI. After removal of 5 bases from V and 2 bases from J, the junction contained 6 bases not matched to a gene. This chain's CDR3 is CASSPRSGRVTDTQYF. The CDR3 nucleotides read TGTGCCAGCAGTCCCCGTAGCGGGAGGGTCACAGATACGCAGTATTTT.

V usage is TRBV7-9 and J usage is TRBJ2-7; D is unclear. Deletions cut 4 bases from V and 2 bases from J, with 15 bases between. Germline values: CDR1 SEHNR, CDR2 FQNEAQ (reference sequence). This CDR3 contains 15 residues. CDR3 nucleotide sequence: TGTGCCAGCAGCTCAGCCCCGCAGAGTACCTACGAGCAGTACTTC. It translates to CASSSAPQSTYEQYF.

This clone has a single count. The rearrangement uses TRBV7-9 and TRBJ2-1, with D possibly called TRBD1 or TRBD2 (6 bases each). Germline values: CDR1 SEHNR, CDR2 FQNEAQ (reference sequence). The ends were cut back, 3 bases at V and 8 bases at J, with 17 bases in the middle. This CDR3 spans 15 amino acids. The CDR3 region is CASSFLGGPGYEQFF. The DNA for the CDR3 is TGTGCCAGCAGCTTTCTCGGGGGCCCGGGCTATGAGCAGTTCTTC.

This clone has more than one count but fewer than ten. This chain connects TRBV21-1 to TRBJ2-7; no DNA check was done on the table's D call, TRBD1. TRBV21-1 is classified as a pseudogene. This CDR3 spans 11 amino acids. Written as DNA, the CDR3 is TGTGCCAGCAGCAAACACTACGAGCAGTACTTC. The encoded protein is CASSKHYEQYF.

The chain couples TRBV20-1 to TRBJ2-7, with TRBD1 matching 9 bases. The germline V gene encodes CDR1 DFQATT and CDR2 SNEGSKA (reference sequence). V dropped 6 bases and J dropped 4; count of bases not matched to a gene: 13. The CDR3 has 15 residues. CDR3 amino acids: CSASGDRVREYEQYF. The CDR3 region has the DNA TGCAGTGCAAGTGGGGACAGGGTACGAGAGTACGAGCAGTACTTC.

The V and J genes are TRBV15 and TRBJ1-6; 8 nucleotides agree with TRBD1. CDR3 length: 15 amino acids. V dropped 6 bases and J dropped 6; count of bases not matched to a gene: 7. Germline values: CDR1 LNHNV, CDR2 YYDKDF (reference sequence). DNA of the CDR3: TGTGCCACCAGAATGGGACAGGACCCTAATTCACCCCTCCACTTT. Protein: CATRMGQDPNSPLHF.

The chain combines TRBV18 with TRBJ1-2; D might be TRBD1 (6 bases). CDR1 is KGHSH and CDR2 is LQKENI in the germline V gene. The CDR3 contains 15 residues. Trimming removed 0 bases from V and 5 bases from J, with 13 bases in between. The CDR3 region is CASSPPAPQGYGYTF. Here the CDR3 DNA reads TGTGCCAGCTCACCACCAGCACCCCAGGGGTATGGCTACACCTTC.

With regard to this clone: The same CDR3 also results from other DNA sequences found in this sample. The V gene is TRBV5-1, the J gene TRBJ1-2; D may be TRBD1 (6 bases). This CDR3 region has 14 residues. Germline V lookup: CDR1 SGHRS, CDR2 YFSETQ. The V and J ends lost 4 bases and 0 bases respectively, with 10 bases between them. The CDR3 nucleotides are TGCGCCAGCAGCCTAGGGGGATCTAACTATGGCTACACCTTC. It specifies CASSLGGSNYGYTF.

The chain uses TRBV11-3 and TRBJ1-5; 9 positions agree with TRBD1. CDR1 SGHNT and CDR2 YENEEA come from the germline V gene. This CDR3 is built from 15 residues. Trimming took 2 bases from V and 5 from J; bases not matched to a gene: 4. CDR3 region: CASSLLGTGYQPQHF. The DNA for the CDR3 is TGTGCCAGCAGCTTATTAGGGACAGGGTATCAGCCCCAGCATTTT.

V is TRBV7-2 and J is TRBJ1-2; unclear D gene. V was shortened by 1 base and J by 4 bases, with 13 bases between the two germline ends. This CDR3 has 15 amino acids. Germline V CDR1 and CDR2: SGHTA, FQGNSA. The CDR3 loop is CASSLVPLIPYGYTF. Here the CDR3 DNA reads TGTGCCAGCAGCTTAGTTCCGCTCATACCCTATGGCTACACCTTC.

This clone has just one count. The chain links TRBV11-3 to TRBJ2-6; D possibly matches TRBD1 or TRBD2 (5 bases each). CDR1 is SGHNT, CDR2 YENEEA, per germline. V shed 1 base and J shed 2 bases, with 9 bases lying between them. CDR3 length: 16 residues. CDR3 sequence (DNA): TGTGCCAGCAGCTTAGGGGGGACGGCTGGGGCCAACGTCCTGACTTTC. Protein: CASSLGGTAGANVLTF.

The chain uses TRBV30 and TRBJ2-2; D could derive from TRBD1 or TRBD2 (6 bases each). V was shortened by 4 bases and J by 4 bases, with 16 bases between the two germline ends. CDR1 GTSNPN and CDR2 SVGIG come from the germline V gene (reference sequence). There are 15 residues in the CDR3. In nucleotides, the CDR3 is TGTGCCTGGAACATGGATGGGGGGCGCACCGGGGAGCTGTTTTTT. Translated: CAWNMDGGRTGELFF.

This clone has just a few counts. Because the CDR3 is missing its conserved closing phenylalanine or tryptophan, this is likely a read error. The DNA is omitted, as the CDR3 cannot be located on it reliably, and the CDR3 follows TCRdb's listing. V and J are TRBV7-9 and TRBJ1-1. The CDR3 is made up of 12 amino acids, end residues included. CDR1 is SEHNR and CDR2 is FQNEAQ in the germline V gene (reference sequence). The CDR3 loop is CASSLPSAGDRL.

The chain couples TRBV29-1 to TRBJ1-2; D is unresolved. This CDR3 region has 12 residues. Between the trimmed V and J ends, which lost 5 bases and 4 bases, there was a span of 11 bases. Germline CDR1 and CDR2: SQVTM and ANQGSEA. The CDR3 loop reads CSVPHITYGYTF. The CDR3 coding sequence is TGCAGCGTTCCCCATATTACCTATGGCTACACCTTC.